This T cell receptor beta chain was identified in a study of PD-1 blockade in classical Hodgkin lymphoma. In its sample, this clone was seen a few times. Libraries were prepared by immunoSEQ multiplex PCR; TCRdb keeps only in-frame clonotypes and omits some of them. This table holds around 25,000 clones, approximately 82% found once. Each and every patient relapsed after autologous stem cell transplantation, and patients got differing brentuximab vedotin exposure. The specimen was peripheral blood mononuclear cells (PBMCs), collected before the second cycle of nivolumab. This clonotype was sampled from a human donor with classical Hodgkin lymphoma.

The CDR3 bases are TGTGCCAGCAGCGCCGACAGGGGACCCATCCGAGGAAACACCATATATTTT. It is translated as CASSADRGPIRGNTIYF. This chain connects TRBV9 to TRBJ1-3; TRBD1 agrees at 8 bases. The CDR3 totals 17 residues. CDR1 is SGDLS, CDR2 YYNGEE, per germline. V shed 3 bases, J shed 4 bases, and the junction held 12 bases outside the gene matches.